This T cell receptor (beta chain) appears in the sequencing data of a study of identical twins. Study results and limitations: There was an excess of low generation probability in the out-of-frame alpha sequences that twins shared. Partly confounded zero-insertion analyses could result from invariant MAIT and iNKT cells.

As to this clonotype: Its antigen is not known.

After template switching added a universal primer site, the resulting cDNA carried unique molecular identifiers. TCRdb reprocessed the 5' RACE reads via MiXCR and lists one record per CDR3 protein. The table shows approximately 300,000 distinct CDR3 sequences, with 8.5% to 9.5% occurring only once. The data also belong to a second study, concerning yellow fever vaccine responses in identical twins. Per that paper: A vaccine T cell response that seemed partly convergent and partly personalized was reported in twins.

The sequenced material came from CD8+ T cells sorted from blood. The source of this sequence is a woman younger than 35 in good health.

The CDR3 sequence is CAWSVPERPIYGYTF. The CDR3 DNA is TGTGCCTGGAGTGTCCCCGAAAGACCTATCTATGGCTACACCTTC. This chain uses TRBV30 with TRBJ1-2, with D hard to call. Looked up from germline, CDR1 is GTSNPN and CDR2 is SVGIG (reference sequence). The CDR3 runs to 15 residues. V was shortened by 0 bases and J by 4 bases, with 15 bases between the two germline ends.